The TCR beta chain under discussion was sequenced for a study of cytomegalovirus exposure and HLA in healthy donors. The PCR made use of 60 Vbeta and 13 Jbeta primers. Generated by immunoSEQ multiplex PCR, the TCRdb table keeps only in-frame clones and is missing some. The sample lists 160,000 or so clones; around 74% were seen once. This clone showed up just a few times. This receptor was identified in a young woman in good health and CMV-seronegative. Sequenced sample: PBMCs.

CDR3 sequence reads: CSVDTGGDYGYTF. The CDR3 DNA follows: TGCAGCGTTGATACGGGAGGAGACTATGGCTACACCTTC. The rearrangement uses TRBV29-1 and TRBJ1-2; D not certain. Trimming cost V 3 bases and J 3 bases, with 11 bases left between them. Per the germline V gene, CDR1 is SQVTM and CDR2 is ANQGSEA. This CDR3 contains 13 residues.